This note documents a single TCR beta chain sequence. Its antigen remains unknown. This specimen belongs to a study of cytomegalovirus exposure and HLA in healthy donors. At the level of the study: It was reported in a later analysis that the 120 validation repertoires used the same platform as the roughly 640 first-cohort repertoires.

Sequencing was performed with immunoSEQ multiplex PCR; in TCRdb, only in-frame clones are kept and a portion is missing. Of 200,000 or so clones listed, roughly 88% are singletons. V lost 3 bases and J lost 2, with 8 bases in between. Per the germline V gene, CDR1 is SGHTA and CDR2 is FQGNSA. The CDR3 loop spans 14 amino acids. Study-level points and caveats: The classifier reportedly diagnosed cytomegalovirus status with high sensitivity and specificity. There were 150 to 200 TCR beta chains listed as cytomegalovirus-associated. Among the CMV-associated chains, a few were confirmed in vitro as specific for CMV antigens.

This TCR came from a woman aged 30 to 39 in good health and CMV-seropositive. Source material: PBMCs. This chain joins TRBV7-2 and TRBJ2-1, with D unresolved. The CDR3 loop reads CASSFGQTYNEQFF. The CDR3 nucleotides are TGTGCCAGCAGCTTTGGGCAGACCTACAATGAGCAGTTCTTC.